This entry lists 24 T cell receptor beta chains sequenced from one sample in a study of blood T cell repertoires in COVID-19. Some clones are missing from TCRdb's copy, which holds only in-frame ones; the method was immunoSEQ multiplex PCR. The table records around 170,000 clones, about 83% of them present only once. Sequencing was performed on peripheral blood. The source of these receptors is a human donor in a cohort sampled during active COVID-19.

This clone was seen only a few times. V gene TRBV5-1 combines with J gene TRBJ2-7; 9 bases map to TRBD1. The V gene end was trimmed by 8 bases and the J gene end by 7 bases; junction bases not matched to a gene: 4. This CDR3 has 11 amino acids. The germline gives CDR1 SGHRS, CDR2 YFSETQ. The CDR3 is CASGQGKEQYF. CDR3 coding DNA: TGCGCCAGTGGACAGGGGAAAGAGCAGTACTTC.

The chain carries TRBV9 and TRBJ2-7, with D perhaps matching TRBD2 (6 bases). Trimming shortened V by 2 bases and J by 2 bases, and 14 bases separated the two germline ends. In germline, CDR1 is SGDLS, CDR2 YYNGEE. The CDR3 runs to 15 residues. CDR3 in DNA: TGTGCCAGCAGCGTCTCCGGAGGGGATCCCTACGAGCAGTACTTC. Translation: CASSVSGGDPYEQYF.

The chain has TRBV6-5 and TRBJ1-6, with 7 bases identical to TRBD1. This CDR3 spans 16 amino acids. V lost 4 bases and J lost 9; bases outside the gene matches: 12. The germline gives CDR1 MNHEY, CDR2 SVGAGI. This chain's CDR3 is CASSFDVTGSFSPLHF. CDR3 coding DNA: TGTGCCAGCAGTTTTGATGTGACAGGGTCGTTTTCACCCCTCCACTTT.

The gene calls are TRBV5-1 and TRBJ1-4, with 9 nucleotides matching TRBD1. The CDR3 runs to 15 residues. Trimming removed 4 bases from V and 6 bases from J; junction bases left unmatched: 7. In germline, CDR1 is SGHRS, CDR2 YFSETQ. This chain's CDR3 is CASSRLGDRDEKLFF. CDR3 DNA: TGCGCCAGCAGCCGCCTGGGGGACAGGGATGAAAAACTGTTTTTT.

The chain joins TRBV6-5 to TRBJ2-5, with 9 bases fitting TRBD2. Germline V lookup: CDR1 MNHEY, CDR2 SVGAGI. CDR3 length: 14 residues. The V and J ends lost 7 bases and 1 base, in that order; junction bases with no gene match: 4. The CDR3 nucleotides are TGTGCCAGCACCCTAGCGGGGATCCAAGAGACCCAGTACTTC. This translates into CASTLAGIQETQYF.

In DNA form, the CDR3 reads TGCAGTGCTAGTGGCGGTGCCAATCAGCCCCAGCATTTT. Its protein is CSASGGANQPQHF. The rearrangement links TRBV20-1 to TRBJ1-5; D gene unclear. Trimming left V 3 bases short and J 3 bases short, with 9 bases between. In germline, CDR1 is DFQATT, CDR2 SNEGSKA (reference sequence). The CDR3 runs 13 residues.

The chain joins TRBV5-1 to TRBJ2-3, with 7 bases fitting TRBD1. V shed 6 bases, J shed 2 bases, and the junction held 9 bases outside the gene matches. CDR1 is SGHRS, CDR2 YFSETQ, per germline. CDR3 length equals 15 residues. The CDR3 coding sequence is TGCGCCAGCACCCCCACAGGGGAAATCACAGATACGCAGTATTTT. Encoded protein: CASTPTGEITDTQYF. The whole variable domain, remainder taken from reference TRBV5-1 and TRBJ2-3, is KAGVTQTPRYLIKTRGQQVTLSCSPISGHRSVSWYQQTPGQGLQFLFEYFSETQRNKGNFPGRFSGRQFSNSRSEMNVSTLELGDSALYLCASTPTGEITDTQYFGPGTRLTVL.

This clone has just one count. DNA of the CDR3: TGCGCCAGCACCGTAGCGGGAGGGCAAGAGACCCAGTACTTC. Its protein is CASTVAGGQETQYF. The chain is built from TRBV10-2 and TRBJ2-5; 11 nucleotides line up with TRBD2. The germline V gene has CDR1 WSHSY and CDR2 SAAADI. The ends lost 7 bases at V and 2 bases at J; junction bases unmatched: 3. This CDR3 comprises 14 residues.

The rearrangement links TRBV27 to TRBJ2-1; 9 bases align to TRBD2. CDR1 is MNHEY and CDR2 is SMNVEV in the germline V gene (reference sequence). The CDR3 extends over 15 amino acids. J was trimmed by 8 bases and V by 4 bases; bases with no gene match: 9. CDR3 in DNA: TGTGCCAGCAGTTCTCGCGGGGGGGCTTGGGATGAGCAGTTCTTC. Translation gives CASSSRGGAWDEQFF.

The genes are TRBV11-2 and TRBJ2-7; tentatively, D is TRBD1 (6 bases). CDR1 is SGHAT and CDR2 is FQNNGV in the germline V gene. V lost 1 base, J lost 6 bases, and 13 bases lay in between. The CDR3 totals 14 residues. The CDR3 nucleotides are TGTGCCAGCAGCTTAGCAGGCCAGGGGACCGAGCAGTACTTC. This gives the protein CASSLAGQGTEQYF.

The chain has TRBV29-1 and TRBJ2-5; D ambiguous. The CDR3 sequence is 11 residues long. V lost 6 bases and J 5 bases, leaving 10 bases between the germline ends. Per the germline V gene, CDR1 is SQVTM and CDR2 is ANQGSEA. CDR3 sequence: CSVVPLETQYF. DNA for the CDR3: TGCAGCGTCGTCCCTCTCGAGACCCAGTACTTC. Complete variable domain (other parts from reference TRBV29-1 and TRBJ2-5): SAVISQKPSRDICQRGTSLTIQCQVDSQVTMMFWYRQQPGQSLTLIATANQGSEATYESGFVIDKFPISRPNLTFSTLTVSNMSPEDSSIYLCSVVPLETQYFGPGTRLLVL.

The chain couples TRBV18 to TRBJ2-5, with 9 bases lining up with TRBD1. Trimming removed 3 bases from V and 5 bases from J; junction bases left unmatched: 10. This CDR3 is built from 16 residues. CDR1 is KGHSH and CDR2 is LQKENI in the germline V gene. The DNA of the CDR3 is TGTGCCAGCTCACCCCGGGACAGGGAGGGAGAGGAGACCCAGTACTTC. Translating it yields CASSPRDREGEETQYF.

V usage is TRBV19 and J usage is TRBJ1-6; 7 bases are a match to TRBD1. The CDR3 loop spans 15 amino acids. The V gene's germline CDR1 is LNHDA and CDR2 SQIVND (reference sequence). J lost 8 bases, V lost 3 bases, and 7 bases had no gene match. CDR3 sequence reads: CASSIQTGVDSPLHF. Written as DNA, the CDR3 is TGTGCCAGTAGTATCCAAACAGGGGTAGATTCACCCCTCCACTTT.

This sequence joins TRBV7-6 and TRBJ2-5; D possibly corresponds to TRBD2 (6 bases). The CDR3 is made up of 15 amino acids. Germline V lookup: CDR1 SGHVS, CDR2 FNYEAQ. V lost 1 base to trimming and J lost 3 bases, with 12 bases between them. The CDR3 region is CASSLGEGRKETQYF. The CDR3 nucleotides are TGTGCCAGCAGCTTAGGAGAGGGGAGGAAAGAGACCCAGTACTTC.

The V gene is TRBV4-3, the J gene TRBJ1-2; no firm D call. V dropped 1 base and J dropped 0 bases, with 9 bases sitting between them. The CDR3 extends over 15 amino acids. CDR1 is LGHNA and CDR2 is YSLEER in the germline V gene. CDR3 nucleotides: TGCGCCAGCAGCCAAGGGGAGACGACTAACTATGGCTACACCTTC. It codes for CASSQGETTNYGYTF.

This chain uses TRBV5-4 with TRBJ2-7, with D perhaps matching TRBD2 (6 bases). V was pared by 4 bases and J by 4 bases, with 15 bases between. Germline CDR1 is SGHNT and CDR2 is YYREEE (reference sequence). CDR3 length: 14 residues. The CDR3 DNA reads TGTGCCAGCAGCCCCGGGACTCAGGCTTACGAGCAGTACTTC. Encoded protein: CASSPGTQAYEQYF.

V and J are TRBV12-3 or TRBV12-4 and TRBJ2-7; D is unclear. V gave up 2 bases and J gave up 2 bases, with 7 bases separating them. The CDR3 spans 13 residues. Written as DNA, the CDR3 is TGTGCCAGCAGTTTATCGGGTACCTACGAGCAGTACTTC. Translated: CASSLSGTYEQYF.

This clone was recorded once. The rearrangement joins TRBV4-2 to TRBJ1-1, with D unclear. CDR3 length: 15 amino acids. Trimming shortened V by 2 bases and J by 0 bases, and 10 bases separated the two germline ends. Germline V gene data show CDR1 as LGHNA and CDR2 as YNFKEQ. The CDR3: CASSQFNTLNTEAFF. CDR3 sequence (DNA): TGTGCCAGCAGCCAATTCAACACATTGAACACTGAAGCTTTCTTT.

The chain employs TRBV21-1 and TRBJ1-2. TRBV21-1 is a pseudogene. The CDR3 is 14 residues long. In DNA form, the CDR3 reads TGTGCCAGCAGCAAAATCGGGGTCGACTATGGCTACACCTTC. This sequence encodes CASSKIGVDYGYTF.

The gene calls are TRBV4-1 and TRBJ1-1; D ambiguous. The CDR3 totals 14 residues. Trimming left V 0 bases short and J 7 bases short, with 12 bases between. Germline V gene lookup returns CDR1 MGHRA and CDR2 YSYEKL. The CDR3 is CASSQDHSHVEAFF. CDR3 coding DNA: TGCGCCAGCAGCCAAGATCACAGCCATGTTGAAGCTTTCTTT.

The J gene is TRBJ1-5, the V gene TRBV5-1, with D uncertain. This CDR3 spans 14 amino acids. From germline, CDR1 is SGHRS and CDR2 YFSETQ. The CDR3 protein is CAALGVLSNQPQHF. The CDR3 coding sequence is TGCGCAGCCCTGGGAGTCCTTAGCAATCAGCCCCAGCATTTT.

The rearrangement joins TRBV3-1 (or the pseudogene TRBV3-2) to TRBJ2-4; TRBD2 agrees at 14 bases. Germline values: CDR1 LGHDT, CDR2 YNNKEL (reference sequence). Trimming cost V 5 bases and J 2 bases; bases outside gene matches: 11. This CDR3 comprises 19 residues. This CDR3 reads CASSLSGTSGSLPKNIQYF. Written as DNA, the CDR3 is TGTGCCAGCAGCTTGTCCGGGACTAGCGGGAGCTTACCCAAAAACATTCAGTACTTC.

The V gene is TRBV3-1 (or the pseudogene TRBV3-2), the J gene TRBJ1-2, with 9 bases lining up with TRBD1. The CDR3 consists of 14 residues. The V gene's germline CDR1 is LGHDT and CDR2 YNNKEL (reference sequence). Trimming took 3 bases from V and 4 from J; bases not matched to a gene: 3. The CDR3 region has the DNA TGTGCCAGCAGCCAGGGGACAGGGATCTATGGCTACACCTTC. Amino acid sequence: CASSQGTGIYGYTF.

The sample holds many counts of this clone. V gene TRBV7-2 combines with J gene TRBJ2-7; D ambiguous. V lost 1 base and J lost 6, with 19 bases in between. The CDR3 has 16 residues. Germline V gene data show CDR1 as SGHTA and CDR2 as FQGNSA. CDR3 region: CASSLDGQVMYGEQYF. The CDR3, as DNA: TGTGCCAGCAGCTTAGATGGGCAGGTCATGTATGGCGAGCAGTACTTC.